These 4 T cell receptor beta chains originate from one sample sequenced in a study of PD-1 blockade in classical Hodgkin lymphoma. Time point: newly diagnosed, previously untreated cHL patient sample. Clones were sequenced by immunoSEQ multiplex PCR, and TCRdb holds only the in-frame ones, with some missing. The sample holds about 33,000 clones, roughly 92% seen once. Sequenced: peripheral blood mononuclear cells (PBMCs). These receptors originate from a human donor with classical Hodgkin lymphoma.

This chain uses TRBV27 with TRBJ2-1, with D unclear. CDR3 length equals 11 residues. Germline values: CDR1 MNHEY, CDR2 SMNVEV (reference sequence). With 7 bases removed from V and 8 bases from J, the gap between germline ends came to 9 bases. As DNA, the CDR3 is TGTGCCAGCAACAGCCCCCATGAGCAGTTCTTC. It codes for CASNSPHEQFF.

This clone appeared a single time. V gene TRBV6-1 combines with J gene TRBJ1-2; 9 positions agree with TRBD1. Germline CDR1 reads MNHNS; CDR2 reads SASEGT. Trimming at V came to 5 bases and at J to 7 bases, leaving 5 bases not matched to a gene. The CDR3 spans 13 residues. CDR3 loop: CASSPGTGLGYTF. CDR3 in DNA: TGTGCCAGCAGTCCCGGGACAGGGCTTGGCTACACCTTC.

V and J are TRBV5-4 and TRBJ2-3; 7 bases match TRBD2. The CDR3 has 16 residues. Germline V gene sequence: CDR1 SGHNT, CDR2 YYREEE (reference sequence). With V trimmed by 1 base and J by 2 bases, 7 bases remained unmatched. The CDR3 protein is CASSLSPSGATDTQYF. CDR3 DNA: TGTGCCAGCAGCTTGTCCCCTAGCGGAGCCACAGATACGCAGTATTTT. Drawing the rest from reference TRBV5-4 and TRBJ2-3, the complete variable domain is ETGVTQSPTHLIKTRGQQVTLRCSSQSGHNTVSWYQQALGQGPQFIFQYYREEENGRGNFPPRFSGLQFPNYSSELNVNALELDDSALYLCASSLSPSGATDTQYFGPGTRLTVL.

This sequence joins TRBV10-2 and TRBJ2-3; 9 nucleotides line up with TRBD2. V lost 10 bases, J lost 7 bases, and 12 bases stayed unmatched. There are 14 residues in the CDR3. Germline CDR1 reads WSHSY; CDR2 reads SAAADI. Here the CDR3 DNA reads TGCGCCACGAAGGCCGGGACTAGCCGTCATACGCAGTATTTT. Residues: CATKAGTSRHTQYF.